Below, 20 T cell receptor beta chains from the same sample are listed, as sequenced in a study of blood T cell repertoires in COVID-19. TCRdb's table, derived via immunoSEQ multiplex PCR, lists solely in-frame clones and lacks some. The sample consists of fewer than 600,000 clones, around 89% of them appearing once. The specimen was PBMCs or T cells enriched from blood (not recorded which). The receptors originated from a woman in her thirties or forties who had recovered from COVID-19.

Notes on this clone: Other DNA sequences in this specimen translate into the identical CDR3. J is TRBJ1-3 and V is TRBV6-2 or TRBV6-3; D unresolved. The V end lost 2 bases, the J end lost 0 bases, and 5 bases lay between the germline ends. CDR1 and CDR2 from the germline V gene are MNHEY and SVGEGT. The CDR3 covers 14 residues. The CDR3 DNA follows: TGTGCCAGCAGTTACAGCTCCTCTGGAAACACCATATATTTT. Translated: CASSYSSSGNTIYF.

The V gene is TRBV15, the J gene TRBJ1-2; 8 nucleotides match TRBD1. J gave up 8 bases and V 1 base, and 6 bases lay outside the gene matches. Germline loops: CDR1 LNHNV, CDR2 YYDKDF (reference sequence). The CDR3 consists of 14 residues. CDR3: CATSRADRGRGYTF. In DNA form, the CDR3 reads TGTGCCACCAGCAGAGCTGACAGGGGAAGAGGCTACACCTTC.

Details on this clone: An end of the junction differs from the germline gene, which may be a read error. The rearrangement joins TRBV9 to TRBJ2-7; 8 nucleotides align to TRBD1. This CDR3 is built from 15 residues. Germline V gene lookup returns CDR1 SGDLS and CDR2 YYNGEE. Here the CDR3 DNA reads TGTGCCAGCAGCGTAGACCCCGAAGCAGGGGGCGGTCCCCTCTTC. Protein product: CASSVDPEAGGGPLF. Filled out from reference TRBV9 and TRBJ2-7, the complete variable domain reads DSGVTQTPKHLITATGQRVTLRCSPRSGDLSVYWYQQSLDQGLQFLIQYYNGEERAKGNILERFSAQQFPDLHSELNLSSLELGDSALYFCASSVDPEAGGGPLFGPGTRLTVT.

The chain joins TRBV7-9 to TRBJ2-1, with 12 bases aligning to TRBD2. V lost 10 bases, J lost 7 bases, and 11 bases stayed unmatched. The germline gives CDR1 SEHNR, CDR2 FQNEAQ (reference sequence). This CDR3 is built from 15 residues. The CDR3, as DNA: TGTGCCACCTCGGCCCCTAGCGGGAGGGCGAATGAGCAGTTCTTC. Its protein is CATSAPSGRANEQFF.

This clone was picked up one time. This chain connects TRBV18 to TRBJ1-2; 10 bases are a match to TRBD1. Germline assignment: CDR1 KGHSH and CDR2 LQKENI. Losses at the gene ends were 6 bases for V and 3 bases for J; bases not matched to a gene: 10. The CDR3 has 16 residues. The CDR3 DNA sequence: TGTGCCAGCTCCAGGACAGGGGGAGGCTTAGACTATGGCTACACCTTC. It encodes CASSRTGGGLDYGYTF.

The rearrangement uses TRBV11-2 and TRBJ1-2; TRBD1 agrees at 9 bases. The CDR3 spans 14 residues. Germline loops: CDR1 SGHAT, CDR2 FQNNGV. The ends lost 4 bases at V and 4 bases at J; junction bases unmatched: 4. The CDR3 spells CASSYLDRGYGYTF. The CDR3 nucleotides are TGTGCCAGCAGCTACCTGGACAGGGGCTATGGCTACACCTTC. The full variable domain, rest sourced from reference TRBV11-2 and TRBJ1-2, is EAGVAQSPRYKIIEKRQSVAFWCNPISGHATLYWYQQILGQGPKLLIQFQNNGVVDDSQLPKDRFSAERLKGVDSTLKIQPAKLEDSAVYLCASSYLDRGYGYTFGSGTRLTVV.

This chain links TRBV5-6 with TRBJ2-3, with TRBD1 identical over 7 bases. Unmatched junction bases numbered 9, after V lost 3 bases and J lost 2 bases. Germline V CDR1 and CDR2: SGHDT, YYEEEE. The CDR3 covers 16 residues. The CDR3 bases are TGTGCCAGCAGCTGGGACAGTCCTACCTACACAGATACGCAGTATTTT. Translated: CASSWDSPTYTDTQYF. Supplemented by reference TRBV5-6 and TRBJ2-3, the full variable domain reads DAGVTQSPTHLIKTRGQQVTLRCSPKSGHDTVSWYQQALGQGPQFIFQYYEEEERQRGNFPDRFSGHQFPNYSSELNVNALLLGDSALYLCASSWDSPTYTDTQYFGPGTRLTVL.

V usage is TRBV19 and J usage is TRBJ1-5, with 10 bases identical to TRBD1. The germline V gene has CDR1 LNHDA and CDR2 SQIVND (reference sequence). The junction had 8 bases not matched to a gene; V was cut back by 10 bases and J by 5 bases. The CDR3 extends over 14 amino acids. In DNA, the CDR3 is TGTGCCACCGAGGACAGGGGGTCTCATCAGCCCCAGCATTTT. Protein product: CATEDRGSHQPQHF.

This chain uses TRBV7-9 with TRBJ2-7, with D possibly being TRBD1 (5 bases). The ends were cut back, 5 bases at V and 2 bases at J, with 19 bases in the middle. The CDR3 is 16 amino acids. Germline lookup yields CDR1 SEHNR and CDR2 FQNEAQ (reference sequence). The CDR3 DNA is TGTGCCAGCAGCCCCCGTTCTGACAGTGTGGCCTACGAGCAGTACTTC. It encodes CASSPRSDSVAYEQYF.

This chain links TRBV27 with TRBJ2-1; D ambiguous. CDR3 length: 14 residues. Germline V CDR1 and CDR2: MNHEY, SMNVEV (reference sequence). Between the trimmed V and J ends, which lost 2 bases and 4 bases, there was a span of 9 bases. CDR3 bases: TGTGCCAGCAGTTTAGCGGTCGAATACAATGAGCAGTTCTTC. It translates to CASSLAVEYNEQFF.

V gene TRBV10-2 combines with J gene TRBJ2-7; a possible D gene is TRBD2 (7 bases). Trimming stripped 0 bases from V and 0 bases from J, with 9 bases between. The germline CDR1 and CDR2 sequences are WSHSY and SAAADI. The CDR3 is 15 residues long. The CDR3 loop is CASSESRGGSYEQYF. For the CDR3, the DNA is TGCGCCAGCAGTGAGTCTAGGGGGGGCTCCTACGAGCAGTACTTC.

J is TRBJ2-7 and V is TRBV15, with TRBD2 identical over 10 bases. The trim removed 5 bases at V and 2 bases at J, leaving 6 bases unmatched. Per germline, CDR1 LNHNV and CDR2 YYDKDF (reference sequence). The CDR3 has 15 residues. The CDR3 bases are TGTGCCACCAGCCCTATAGCGGGAGGAACCTACGAGCAGTACTTC. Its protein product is CATSPIAGGTYEQYF.

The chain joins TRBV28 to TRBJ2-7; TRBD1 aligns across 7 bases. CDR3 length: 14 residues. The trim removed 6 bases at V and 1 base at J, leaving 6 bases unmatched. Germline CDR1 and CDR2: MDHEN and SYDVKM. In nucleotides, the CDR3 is TGTGCCAGCAGGTCAGGGGGAAGATCCTACGAGCAGTACTTC. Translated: CASRSGGRSYEQYF.

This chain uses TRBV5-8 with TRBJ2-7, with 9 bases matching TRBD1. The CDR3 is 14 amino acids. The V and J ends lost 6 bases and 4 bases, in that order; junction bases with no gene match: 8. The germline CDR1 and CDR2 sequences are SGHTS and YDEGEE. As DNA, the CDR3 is TGTGCCAGCACCCCCCGGGACAGGGAGTACGAGCAGTACTTC. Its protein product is CASTPRDREYEQYF. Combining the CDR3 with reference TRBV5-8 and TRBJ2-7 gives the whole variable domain EAGVTQSPTHLIKTRGQQATLRCSPISGHTSVYWYQQALGLGLQFLLWYDEGEERNRGNFPPRFSGRQFPNYSSELNVNALELEDSALYLCASTPRDREYEQYFGPGTRLTVT.

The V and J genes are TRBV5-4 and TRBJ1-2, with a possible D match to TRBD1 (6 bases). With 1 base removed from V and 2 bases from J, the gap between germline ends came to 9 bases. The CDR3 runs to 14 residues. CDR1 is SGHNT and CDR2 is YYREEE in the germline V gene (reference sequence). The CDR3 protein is CASSLTGSNYGYTF. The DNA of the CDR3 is TGTGCCAGCAGCTTGACAGGGTCCAACTATGGCTACACCTTC.

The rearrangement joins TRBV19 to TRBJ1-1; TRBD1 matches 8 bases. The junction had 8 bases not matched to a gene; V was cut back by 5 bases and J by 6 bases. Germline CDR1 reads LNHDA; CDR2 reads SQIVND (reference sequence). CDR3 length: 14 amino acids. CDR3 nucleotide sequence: TGTGCCAGTAGTCCCCCGGACAGGGTGGCTGAAGCTTTCTTT. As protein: CASSPPDRVAEAFF.

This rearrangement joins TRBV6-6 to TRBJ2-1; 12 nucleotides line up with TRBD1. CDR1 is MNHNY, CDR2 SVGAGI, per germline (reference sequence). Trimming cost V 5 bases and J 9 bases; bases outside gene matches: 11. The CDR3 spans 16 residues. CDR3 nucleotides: TGTGCCAGCAGTCCCGGGACAGGGGGCGTGATCCGTGAGCAGTTCTTC. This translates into CASSPGTGGVIREQFF.

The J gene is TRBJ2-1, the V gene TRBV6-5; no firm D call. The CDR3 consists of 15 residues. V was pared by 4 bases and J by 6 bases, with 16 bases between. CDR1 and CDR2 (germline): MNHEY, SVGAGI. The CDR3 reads CASSLEYRVLNEQFF. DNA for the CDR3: TGTGCCAGCAGTTTGGAATACCGGGTCCTCAATGAGCAGTTCTTC.

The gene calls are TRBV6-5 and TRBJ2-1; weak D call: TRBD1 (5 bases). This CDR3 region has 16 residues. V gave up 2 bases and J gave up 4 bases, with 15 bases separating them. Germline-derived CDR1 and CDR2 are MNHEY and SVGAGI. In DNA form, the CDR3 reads TGTGCCAGCAGTTACAGGATCATACCAGGGTACAATGAGCAGTTCTTC. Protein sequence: CASSYRIIPGYNEQFF.

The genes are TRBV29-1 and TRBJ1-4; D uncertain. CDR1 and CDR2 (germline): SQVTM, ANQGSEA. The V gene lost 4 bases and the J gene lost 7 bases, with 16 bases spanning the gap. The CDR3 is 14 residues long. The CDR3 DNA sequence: TGCAGCGTTGGGGCGGGCCTCGAGACTGAAAAACTGTTTTTT. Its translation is CSVGAGLETEKLFF. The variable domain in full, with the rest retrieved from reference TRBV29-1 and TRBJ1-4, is SAVISQKPSRDICQRGTSLTIQCQVDSQVTMMFWYRQQPGQSLTLIATANQGSEATYESGFVIDKFPISRPNLTFSTLTVSNMSPEDSSIYLCSVGAGLETEKLFFGSGTQLSVL.